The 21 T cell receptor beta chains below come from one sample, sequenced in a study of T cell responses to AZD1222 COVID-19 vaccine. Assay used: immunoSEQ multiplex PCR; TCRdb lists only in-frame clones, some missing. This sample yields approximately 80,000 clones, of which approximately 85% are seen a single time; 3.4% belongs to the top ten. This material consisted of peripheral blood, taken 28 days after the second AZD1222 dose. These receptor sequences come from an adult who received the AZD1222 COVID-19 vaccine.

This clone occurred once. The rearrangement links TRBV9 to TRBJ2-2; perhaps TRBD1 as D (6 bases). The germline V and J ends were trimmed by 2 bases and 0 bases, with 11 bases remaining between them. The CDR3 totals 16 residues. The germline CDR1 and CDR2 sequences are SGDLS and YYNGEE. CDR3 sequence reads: CASSVGTSANTGELFF. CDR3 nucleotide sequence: TGTGCCAGCAGCGTCGGGACATCTGCGAACACCGGGGAGCTGTTTTTT.

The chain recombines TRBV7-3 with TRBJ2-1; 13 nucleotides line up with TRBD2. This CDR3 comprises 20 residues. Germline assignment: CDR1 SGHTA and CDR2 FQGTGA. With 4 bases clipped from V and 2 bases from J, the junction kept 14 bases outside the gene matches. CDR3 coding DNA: TGTGCCAGCAGCTCCGACCCGCGGACTAGCGGGAGATCGACCTACAATGAGCAGTTCTTC. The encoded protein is CASSSDPRTSGRSTYNEQFF. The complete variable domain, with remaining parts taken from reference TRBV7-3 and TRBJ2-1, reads GAGVSQTPSNKVTEKGKYVELRCDPISGHTALYWYRQSLGQGPEFLIYFQGTGAADDSGLPNDRFFAVRPEGSVSTLKIQRTERGDSAVYLCASSSDPRTSGRSTYNEQFFGPGTRLTVL.

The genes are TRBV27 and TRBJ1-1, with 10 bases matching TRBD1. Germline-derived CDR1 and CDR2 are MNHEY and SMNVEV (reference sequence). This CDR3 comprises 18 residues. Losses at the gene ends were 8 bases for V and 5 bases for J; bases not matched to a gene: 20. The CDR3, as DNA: TGTGCCAGCCGATCCAGTCCCGGGACAGGGGATCGGCGAACTGAAGCTTTCTTT. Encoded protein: CASRSSPGTGDRRTEAFF.

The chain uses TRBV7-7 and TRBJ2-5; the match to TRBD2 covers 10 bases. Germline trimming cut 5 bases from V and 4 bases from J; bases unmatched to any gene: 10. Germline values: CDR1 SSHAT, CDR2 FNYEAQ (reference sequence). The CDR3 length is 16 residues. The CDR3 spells CASSPHLAGVTETQYF. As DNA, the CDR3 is TGTGCCAGCAGCCCCCACCTAGCGGGAGTTACAGAGACCCAGTACTTC.

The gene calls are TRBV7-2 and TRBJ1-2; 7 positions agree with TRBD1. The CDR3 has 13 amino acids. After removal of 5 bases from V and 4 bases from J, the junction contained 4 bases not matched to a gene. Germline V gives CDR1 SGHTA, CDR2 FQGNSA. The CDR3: CASSRTGVYGYTF. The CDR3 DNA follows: TGTGCCAGCAGCCGAACAGGGGTCTATGGCTACACCTTC.

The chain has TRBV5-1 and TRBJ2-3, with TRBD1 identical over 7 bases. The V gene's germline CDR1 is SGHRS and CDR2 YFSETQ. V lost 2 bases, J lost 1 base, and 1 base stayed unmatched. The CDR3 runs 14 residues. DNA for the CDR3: TGCGCCAGCAGCTTACAGGGGCGCACAGATACGCAGTATTTT. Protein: CASSLQGRTDTQYF.

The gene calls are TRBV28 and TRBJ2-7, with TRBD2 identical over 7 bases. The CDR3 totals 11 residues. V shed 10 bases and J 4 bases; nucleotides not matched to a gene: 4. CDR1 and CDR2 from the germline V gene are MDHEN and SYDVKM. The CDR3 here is CATWTSYEQYF. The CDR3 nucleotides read TGTGCCACCTGGACTAGTTACGAGCAGTACTTC.

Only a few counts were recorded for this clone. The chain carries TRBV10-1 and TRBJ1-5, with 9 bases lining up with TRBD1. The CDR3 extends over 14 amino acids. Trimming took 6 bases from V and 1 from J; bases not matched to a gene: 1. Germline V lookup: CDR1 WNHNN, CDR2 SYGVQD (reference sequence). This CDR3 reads CASRTGGSNQPQHF. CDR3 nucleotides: TGCGCCAGCAGGACAGGGGGGAGCAATCAGCCCCAGCATTTT.

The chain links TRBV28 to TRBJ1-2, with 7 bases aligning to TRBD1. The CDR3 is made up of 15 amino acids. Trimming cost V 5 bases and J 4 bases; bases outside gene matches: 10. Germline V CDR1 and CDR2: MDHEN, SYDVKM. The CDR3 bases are TGTGCCAGCAGTCAACCGGACAGGAATCGCTATGGCTACACCTTC. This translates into CASSQPDRNRYGYTF.

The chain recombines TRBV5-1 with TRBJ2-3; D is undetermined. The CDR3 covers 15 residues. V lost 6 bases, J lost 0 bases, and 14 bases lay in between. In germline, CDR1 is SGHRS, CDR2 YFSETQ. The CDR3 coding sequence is TGCGCCAGCACCCTGACGGCCCCTAGCACAGATACGCAGTATTTT. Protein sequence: CASTLTAPSTDTQYF. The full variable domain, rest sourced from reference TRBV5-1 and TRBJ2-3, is KAGVTQTPRYLIKTRGQQVTLSCSPISGHRSVSWYQQTPGQGLQFLFEYFSETQRNKGNFPGRFSGRQFSNSRSEMNVSTLELGDSALYLCASTLTAPSTDTQYFGPGTRLTVL.

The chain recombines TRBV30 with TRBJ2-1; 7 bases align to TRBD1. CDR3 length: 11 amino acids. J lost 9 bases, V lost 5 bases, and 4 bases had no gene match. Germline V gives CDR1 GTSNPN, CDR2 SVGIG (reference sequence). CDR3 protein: CAWGQDSEQFF. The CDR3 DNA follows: TGTGCCTGGGGACAGGATAGTGAGCAGTTCTTC.

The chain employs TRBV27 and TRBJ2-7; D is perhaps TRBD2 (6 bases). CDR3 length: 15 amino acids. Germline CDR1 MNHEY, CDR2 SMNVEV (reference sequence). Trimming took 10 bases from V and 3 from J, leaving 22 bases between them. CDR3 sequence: CATSPDAGLIYEQYF. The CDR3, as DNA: TGTGCCACCTCCCCCGACGCGGGACTGATCTACGAGCAGTACTTC.

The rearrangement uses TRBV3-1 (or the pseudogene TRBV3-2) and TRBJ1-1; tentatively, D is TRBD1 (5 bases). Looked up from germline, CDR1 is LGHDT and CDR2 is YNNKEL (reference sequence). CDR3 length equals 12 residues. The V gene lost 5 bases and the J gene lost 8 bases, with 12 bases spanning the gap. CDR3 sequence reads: CASSDRDLEAFF. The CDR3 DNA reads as TGTGCCAGCAGCGACCGGGACCTAGAAGCTTTCTTT.

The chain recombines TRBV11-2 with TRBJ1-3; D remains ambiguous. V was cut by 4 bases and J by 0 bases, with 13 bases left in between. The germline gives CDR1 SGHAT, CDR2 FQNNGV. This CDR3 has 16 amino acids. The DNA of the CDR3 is TGTGCCAGCAGCTCCTTAAAGGGCCCCTCTGGAAACACCATATATTTT. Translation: CASSSLKGPSGNTIYF.

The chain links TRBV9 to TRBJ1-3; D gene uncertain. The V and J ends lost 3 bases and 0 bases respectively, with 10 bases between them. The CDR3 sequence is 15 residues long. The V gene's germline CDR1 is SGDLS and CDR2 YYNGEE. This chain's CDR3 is CASSAGASSGNTIYF. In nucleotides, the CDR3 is TGTGCCAGCAGCGCAGGCGCAAGCTCTGGAAACACCATATATTTT.

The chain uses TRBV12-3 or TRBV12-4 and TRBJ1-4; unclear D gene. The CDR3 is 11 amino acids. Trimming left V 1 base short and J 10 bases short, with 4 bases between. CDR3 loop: CASSLGGKLFF. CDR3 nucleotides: TGTGCCAGCAGTTTAGGGGGAAAACTGTTTTTT.

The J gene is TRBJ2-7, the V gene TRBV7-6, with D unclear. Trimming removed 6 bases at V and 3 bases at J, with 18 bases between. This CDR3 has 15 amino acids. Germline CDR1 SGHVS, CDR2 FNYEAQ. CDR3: CASSPPGADGYEQYF. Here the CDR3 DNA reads TGTGCCAGCAGTCCCCCGGGTGCAGACGGCTACGAGCAGTACTTC.

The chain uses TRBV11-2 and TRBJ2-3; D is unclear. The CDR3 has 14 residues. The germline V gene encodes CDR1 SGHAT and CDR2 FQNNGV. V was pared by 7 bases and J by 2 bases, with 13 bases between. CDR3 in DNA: TGTGCCAGCAACCTATTAGGAATCACAGATACGCAGTATTTT. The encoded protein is CASNLLGITDTQYF. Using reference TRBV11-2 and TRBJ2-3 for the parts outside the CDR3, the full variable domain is EAGVAQSPRYKIIEKRQSVAFWCNPISGHATLYWYQQILGQGPKLLIQFQNNGVVDDSQLPKDRFSAERLKGVDSTLKIQPAKLEDSAVYLCASNLLGITDTQYFGPGTRLTVL.

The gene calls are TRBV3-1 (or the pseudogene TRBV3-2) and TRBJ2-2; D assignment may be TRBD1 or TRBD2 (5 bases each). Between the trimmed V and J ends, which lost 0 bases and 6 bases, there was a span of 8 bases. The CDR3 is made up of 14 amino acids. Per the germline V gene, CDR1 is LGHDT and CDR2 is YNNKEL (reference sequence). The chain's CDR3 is CASSQEGESGELFF. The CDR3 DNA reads TGTGCCAGCAGCCAAGAAGGGGAGTCCGGGGAGCTGTTTTTT.

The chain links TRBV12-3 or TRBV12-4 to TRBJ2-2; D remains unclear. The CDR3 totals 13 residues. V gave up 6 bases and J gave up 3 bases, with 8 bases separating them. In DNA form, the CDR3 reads TGTGCCAGCAGCCCCGGTTACACCGGGGAGCTGTTTTTT. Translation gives CASSPGYTGELFF.

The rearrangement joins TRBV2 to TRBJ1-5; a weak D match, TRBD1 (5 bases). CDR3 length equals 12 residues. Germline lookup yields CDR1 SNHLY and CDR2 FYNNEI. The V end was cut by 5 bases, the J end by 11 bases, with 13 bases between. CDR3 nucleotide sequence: TGTGCCAGCAGTCGAGACCGGGACGCCCAGCATTTT. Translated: CASSRDRDAQHF.